This TCR beta chain was identified during a study of T cell changes during pregnancy in multiple sclerosis. This CDR3 comprises 14 residues. Deletions cut 0 bases from V and 11 bases from J, with 14 bases between. The V gene's germline CDR1 is LGHNA and CDR2 YNFKEQ. The data were produced by immunoSEQ multiplex PCR, yet TCRdb's version contains in-frame clones alone and is incomplete. This sample has tens of thousands of clones, with 88% found just once. The source of this sequence is a female donor with multiple sclerosis, enrolled in a pregnancy study. The chain combines TRBV4-2 with TRBJ2-1; unclear D gene. The source was peripheral blood, collected in the first trimester of pregnancy. The CDR3 region is CASSQDRKSQQQFF. The CDR3 DNA follows: TGTGCCAGCAGCCAAGATCGAAAGAGTCAACAGCAGTTCTTC.